This T cell receptor (beta chain) was captured in a study of OX40 agonist ivuxolimab in advanced cancers. Whole-study context: The study treated patients with ivuxolimab, an agonistic anti-OX40 (CD134) antibody. Patients were treated with intravenous ivuxolimab, dosed at 0.01 to 10 mg/kg and infused every 2 weeks. Study conclusions and caveats: Researchers report that CD8+ T cells had, on average, more expanded clones than CD4+.

The ends lost 6 bases at V and 4 bases at J; junction bases unmatched: 7. CDR3 length equals 16 residues. Germline CDR1 and CDR2: LNHDA and SQIVND (reference sequence). Concerning this clone: Its antigen is as yet unknown.

Measured with immunoSEQ multiplex PCR; TCRdb has only the in-frame clones, and not every one. This table has about 69,000 clones, about 80% appearing once. The rearrangement joins TRBV19 to TRBJ2-2; 11 nucleotides agree with TRBD2. The input for sequencing was CD4+ or CD8+ T cells sorted from blood, taken in a trial of the OX40 agonist ivuxolimab. The clonotype was recovered from an adult with an advanced solid tumor such as melanoma, head and neck, liver or kidney cancer. The CDR3 sequence: CASRPTSGRGTGELFF. For the CDR3, the DNA is TGTGCCAGTAGGCCTACTAGCGGGAGAGGCACCGGGGAGCTGTTTTTT.